This is a list of T cell receptor beta chains from one sample in a study of shared clonotypes between healthy human individuals. Assay used: immunoSEQ multiplex PCR; TCRdb lists only in-frame clones, some missing. The data contain approximately 480,000 clones, about three quarters of them singletons. Sequenced material: PBMCs. All receptors come from a woman aged 40 to 50 in good health. Some clones in this sample may be carry-over from other donors' samples. Each CDR3 is given with its conserved first and last residue. A D gene is named only where the DNA matches it firmly. Clone sizes are given selectively: once, few, many, or a class where the clone is expanded.

D: TRBD2
V: TRBV7-2
J: TRBJ2-1
size: NA
DNA: TGTGCCAGCAGCTCCACTAGCGGGAGTGGGAATGAGCAGTTCTTC
CDR3: CASSSTSGSGNEQFF

D: TRBD1
V: TRBV7-3
J: TRBJ1-6
size: NA
DNA: TGTGCCAGCAGCCCCGGACAGGGGTCTTCACCCCTCCACTTT
CDR3: CASSPGQGSSPLHF

D: TRBD1
V: TRBV5-8
J: TRBJ2-2
size: few
DNA: TGTGCCAGCAGCTTGATGACAGGGAGTAGCACCGGGGAGCTGTTTTTT
CDR3: CASSLMTGSSTGELFF

D: NA
V: TRBV2
J: TRBJ2-1
size: NA
DNA: TGTGCCAGCAGTCCGGGGCGCTATGAGCAGTTCTTC
CDR3: CASSPGRYEQFF

D: NA
V: TRBV11-2
J: TRBJ2-2
size: NA
DNA: TGTGCCAGCAGCCCACGACAGTTCGGGGAGCTGTTTTTT
CDR3: CASSPRQFGELFF

D: NA
V: TRBV7-3
J: TRBJ2-2
size: NA
DNA: TGTGCCAGCAGCTTAAGGAGACCCGGGACTTCGAACACCGGGGAGCTGTTTTTT
CDR3: CASSLRRPGTSNTGELFF

D: NA
V: TRBV2
J: TRBJ1-5
size: medium-sized
DNA: TGTGCCAGCAGACGGGATAGCAATCAGCCCCAGCATTTT
CDR3: CASRRDSNQPQHF

D: NA
V: TRBV7-9
J: TRBJ1-2
size: NA
DNA: TGTGCCAGCAGCTACCTTCAGGGGAGCGGTGGCTACACCTTC
CDR3: CASSYLQGSGGYTF

D: NA
V: TRBV19
J: TRBJ2-7
size: few
DNA: TGTGCCAGTAGTGTCGCAGCAGGGTACGAGCAGTACTTC
CDR3: CASSVAAGYEQYF

D: TRBD2
V: TRBV28
J: TRBJ2-7
size: NA
DNA: TGTGCCAGCAGTTCCCCGACTAGCGGGAGCTCCTACGAGCAGTACTTC
CDR3: CASSSPTSGSSYEQYF

D: NA
V: TRBV10-3
J: TRBJ1-1
size: few
DNA: TGTGCCATGAGGACCCAAGGGACTGAAGCTTTCTTT
CDR3: CAMRTQGTEAFF

D: NA
V: TRBV6-4
J: TRBJ2-3
size: NA
DNA: TGTGCCAGCAGTGACAAGGCAGGGGGGTCAGATACGCAGTATTTT
CDR3: CASSDKAGGSDTQYF

D: TRBD2
V: TRBV13
J: TRBJ2-7
size: NA
DNA: TGTGCCAGCAGCTCCAGGACTAGCGGGAGACTCTACGAGCAGTACTTC
CDR3: CASSSRTSGRLYEQYF

D: NA
V: TRBV15
J: TRBJ2-1
size: NA
DNA: TGTGCCACCAGCAGAGTCGGGCGGGAGCAGTTCTTC
CDR3: CATSRVGREQFF

D: NA
V: TRBV5-2
J: TRBJ2-6
size: NA
DNA: TGTGCCAGCACCCGTCAGGGGGTTGGGGCCAACGTCCTGACTTTC
CDR3: CASTRQGVGANVLTF

D: TRBD2
V: TRBV18
J: TRBJ2-1
size: many
DNA: TGTGCCAGCTCGAGCGGGGAATACAATGAGCAGTTCTTC
CDR3: CASSSGEYNEQFF

D: NA
V: TRBV27
J: TRBJ2-1
size: NA
DNA: TGTGCCAGCAGTTCAACAGGTCCCTACAATGAGCAGTTCTTC
CDR3: CASSSTGPYNEQFF

D: NA
V: TRBV28
J: TRBJ1-2
size: NA
DNA: TGTGCCAGCAGTTTAAGGCGTCACGAGTATGGCTACACCTTC
CDR3: CASSLRRHEYGYTF

D: NA
V: TRBV6-4
J: TRBJ2-5
size: once
DNA: TGTGCCAGCAGTGACTCGATTATTTCCCAAGAGACCCAGTACTTC
CDR3: CASSDSIISQETQYF

D: NA
V: TRBV5-1
J: TRBJ2-3
size: once
DNA: TGCGCCAGCAGAGGGCTCACAGATACGCAGTATTTT
CDR3: CASRGLTDTQYF

D: NA
V: TRBV6-5
J: TRBJ1-2
size: NA
DNA: TGTGCCAGCAGTTACTCTGGGGGCGGCTATGGCTACACCTTC
CDR3: CASSYSGGGYGYTF

D: NA
V: TRBV6-5
J: TRBJ1-2
size: NA
DNA: TGTGCCAGCAGTTACTCGAGGGGGGCCGGGGGCTACACCTTC
CDR3: CASSYSRGAGGYTF

D: NA
V: TRBV7-6
J: TRBJ1-5
size: NA
DNA: TGTGCCAGCAGCTTATCCCAGTCTCAGCCCCAGCATTTT
CDR3: CASSLSQSQPQHF

D: NA
V: TRBV18
J: TRBJ2-3
size: NA
DNA: TGTGCCAGCTCACCATTCTTCGGGGGAAGCACAGATACGCAGTATTTT
CDR3: CASSPFFGGSTDTQYF

D: TRBD1
V: TRBV10-1
J: TRBJ1-5
size: NA
DNA: TGCGCCAGCAGCGCCGGGACAGCTAGCAATCAGCCCCAGCATTTT
CDR3: CASSAGTASNQPQHF

D: TRBD2
V: TRBV6-6
J: TRBJ2-1
size: NA
DNA: TGTGCCAGCAGCGCAACTAGCGGAAATTACAATGAGCAGTTCTTC
CDR3: CASSATSGNYNEQFF

D: NA
V: TRBV29-1
J: TRBJ2-1
size: NA
DNA: TGCAGCGTTGAGAGGGGCGACAGGCTCAATGAGCAGTTCTTC
CDR3: CSVERGDRLNEQFF

D: NA
V: TRBV29-1
J: TRBJ1-5
size: NA
DNA: TGCAGCGTTGAAGCAGGAACGAGCAATCAGCCCCAGCATTTT
CDR3: CSVEAGTSNQPQHF

D: TRBD1
V: TRBV28
J: TRBJ2-1
size: NA
DNA: TGTGCCAGCAGTTTGGGGCAGGGGGTGAATGAGCAGTTCTTC
CDR3: CASSLGQGVNEQFF

D: TRBD2
V: TRBV28
J: TRBJ2-4
size: NA
DNA: TGTGCCAGCAGTCTAGCGGGGGAGACAGTAGCCAAAAACATTCAGTACTTC
CDR3: CASSLAGETVAKNIQYF

D: TRBD2
V: TRBV14
J: TRBJ2-3
size: NA
DNA: TGTGCCAGCAGCCAAGATGGACTAGCGGGAGATACGCAGTATTTT
CDR3: CASSQDGLAGDTQYF

D: NA
V: TRBV6-5
J: TRBJ2-5
size: many
DNA: TGTGCCAGCAGTTACCAGTCCGGGCGCGAGACCCAGTACTTC
CDR3: CASSYQSGRETQYF

D: NA
V: TRBV18
J: TRBJ2-7
size: NA
DNA: TGTGCCAGCTCGCCCTTGGAGGACCAGTCTAGGGAGCAGTACTTC
CDR3: CASSPLEDQSREQYF

D: NA
V: TRBV30
J: TRBJ2-3
size: NA
DNA: TGTGCCTGGAGTCGTCAGTTATCTGGCACAGATACGCAGTATTTT
CDR3: CAWSRQLSGTDTQYF

D: NA
V: TRBV7-9
J: TRBJ1-3
size: NA
DNA: TGTGCCAGCAGCGCCAGGGCCGGAAACACCATATATTTT
CDR3: CASSARAGNTIYF

D: NA
V: TRBV9
J: TRBJ2-2
size: NA
DNA: TGTGCCAGCAGCGAGCGACTAGACCCGAACACCGGGGAGCTGTTTTTT
CDR3: CASSERLDPNTGELFF